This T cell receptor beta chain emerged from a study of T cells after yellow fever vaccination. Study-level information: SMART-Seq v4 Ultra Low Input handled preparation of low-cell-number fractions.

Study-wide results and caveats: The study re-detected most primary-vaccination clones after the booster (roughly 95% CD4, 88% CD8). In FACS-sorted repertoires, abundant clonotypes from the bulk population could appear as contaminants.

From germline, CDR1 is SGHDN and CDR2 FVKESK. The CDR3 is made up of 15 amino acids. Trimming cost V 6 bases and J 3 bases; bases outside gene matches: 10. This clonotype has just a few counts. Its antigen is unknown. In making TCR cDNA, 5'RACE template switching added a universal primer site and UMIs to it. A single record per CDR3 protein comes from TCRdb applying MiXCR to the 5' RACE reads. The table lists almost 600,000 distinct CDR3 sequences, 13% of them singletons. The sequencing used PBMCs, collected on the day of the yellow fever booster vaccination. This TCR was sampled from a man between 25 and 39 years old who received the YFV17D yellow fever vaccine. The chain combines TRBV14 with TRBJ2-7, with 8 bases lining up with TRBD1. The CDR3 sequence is CASRPRTGPHYEQYF. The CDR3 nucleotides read TGTGCCAGCAGACCCCGGACAGGGCCTCACTACGAGCAGTACTTC.